One and the same sample provided the 2 T cell receptor beta chains below, sequenced in a study of blood T cell repertoires in COVID-19. Data came from immunoSEQ multiplex PCR; TCRdb stores just in-frame clones and leaves some out. The sample yields some 350,000 clones, more than 75% seen once. The sample consisted of peripheral blood. The source of these receptors is a woman between 45 and 60 years old with COVID-19, enrolled during active disease.

The chain carries TRBV29-1 and TRBJ1-1, with 8 bases matching TRBD1. This CDR3 is built from 17 residues. Germline V gene lookup returns CDR1 SQVTM and CDR2 ANQGSEA. The V and J ends lost 0 bases and 0 bases, in that order; junction bases with no gene match: 9. The CDR3, as DNA: TGCAGCGTTGAAGACGACAGGGGACTAAGATTGAACACTGAAGCTTTCTTT. It codes for CSVEDDRGLRLNTEAFF.

The chain employs TRBV15 and TRBJ2-3, with TRBD2 matching over 14 bases. Unmatched junction bases numbered 5, after V lost 0 bases and J lost 9 bases. This CDR3 has 16 residues. Per the germline V gene, CDR1 is LNHNV and CDR2 is YYDKDF (reference sequence). CDR3 sequence (DNA): TGTGCCACCAGCAGAGATGGGACTAGCGGGAGTTCCACGCAGTATTTT. Translation gives CATSRDGTSGSSTQYF.